This T cell receptor beta chain was sequenced during a study of shared clonotypes between healthy human individuals. In the study overall: Used for every donor were three CD4 naive, three CD4 memory, two CD8 naive and one CD8 memory plate. Overall study results and limits: The sampled material consisted only of blood, and tissue repertoires are likely to differ. Donor scarcity curtailed the genetic and exposure-history diversity represented herein.

This clone has just a few counts. Antigen specificity is unknown. The identical CDR3 is also encoded by other nucleotide sequences in the sample. Once extracted for a subset, genomic DNA was divided evenly among several immunoSEQ plates. Libraries were prepared by immunoSEQ multiplex PCR; TCRdb keeps only in-frame clonotypes and omits some of them. This table has 2 million to 2.5 million clones, under 97% appearing once. The TCR sequence derives from a young man in good health. Sequenced input: naive CD4+ T cells sorted from blood. As to subset: CD45RA+ positively selected.

CDR3 sequence reads: CASSQEGAGNTIYF. The DNA of the CDR3 is TGTGCCAGCAGCCAAGAGGGGGCTGGAAACACCATATATTTT. The chain recombines TRBV4-2 with TRBJ1-3; maybe TRBD1 (5 bases). CDR1 is LGHNA, CDR2 YNFKEQ, per germline. Trimming cost V 0 bases and J 2 bases, with 5 bases left between them. The CDR3 has 14 amino acids.